A single sample gave rise to the 19 T cell receptor beta chains below, sequenced in a study of blood T cells in healthy people across ages. Together with a sample-barcoded 5' primer, a J-beta primer mix was included in a second PCR lasting roughly 6 to 12 cycles. From the 5' RACE reads, TCRdb called clonotypes with MiXCR, one entry per CDR3 protein. Seen here are about 650,000 distinct CDR3 sequences, 32% observed once, and the top ten hold 15%. The sequenced material came from blood. All receptors come from an elderly woman in good health.

V is TRBV30 and J is TRBJ2-6; the D is unclear. Looked up from germline, CDR1 is GTSNPN and CDR2 is SVGIG (reference sequence). Deletions cut 2 bases from V and 0 bases from J, with 8 bases between. The CDR3 has 15 amino acids. Written as DNA, the CDR3 is TGTGCCTGGAGTCCCCAGATCTCTGGGGCCAACGTCCTGACTTTC. Its protein product is CAWSPQISGANVLTF.

This clonotype has ten or more counts. This sequence joins TRBV20-1 and TRBJ2-7; D possibly matches TRBD1 or TRBD2 (6 bases each). The V end lost 3 bases, the J end lost 2 bases, and 20 bases lay between the germline ends. The CDR3 covers 16 residues. From germline, CDR1 is DFQATT and CDR2 SNEGSKA (reference sequence). CDR3 region: CSARGYPGAAPYEQYF. CDR3 coding DNA: TGCAGTGCTAGGGGCTACCCGGGGGCCGCCCCCTACGAGCAGTACTTC.

Concerning this clonotype: A much larger clone differs by one base, so this may be a read error. This rearrangement joins TRBV27 to TRBJ1-2, with D possibly matching TRBD1 (5 bases). V was cut by 0 bases and J by 5 bases, with 16 bases left in between. Germline V gene lookup returns CDR1 MNHEY and CDR2 SMNVEV (reference sequence). The CDR3 consists of 16 residues. As DNA, the CDR3 is TGTGCCAGCAGTTTATCCCCAGGGACGAGATTATATGGCTACACCTTC. It specifies CASSLSPGTRLYGYTF.

This clonotype was picked up a small number of times. CDR3 DNA: TGTGCCAGCAGTGAAGGGACAGGGGGCTCCTACAATGAGCAGTTCTTC. This translates into CASSEGTGGSYNEQFF. The chain is built from TRBV2 and TRBJ2-1, with 10 bases fitting TRBD1. CDR3 length: 16 amino acids. The V gene end was trimmed by 1 base and the J gene end by 0 bases; junction bases not matched to a gene: 0. CDR1 SNHLY and CDR2 FYNNEI come from the germline V gene. The complete variable domain, with remaining parts taken from reference TRBV2 and TRBJ2-1, reads EPEVTQTPSHQVTQMGQEVILRCVPISNHLYFYWYRQILGQKVEFLVSFYNNEISEKSEIFDDQFSVERPDGSNFTLKIRSTKLEDSAMYFCASSEGTGGSYNEQFFGPGTRLTVL.

This clonotype has more than one count but fewer than ten. The rearrangement links TRBV3-1 to TRBJ2-3, with TRBD2 matching 8 bases. CDR1 LGHDT and CDR2 YNNKEL come from the germline V gene (reference sequence). This CDR3 is 15 amino acids long. V shed 1 base and J 7 bases; nucleotides not matched to a gene: 7. CDR3 amino acids: CASSQGGTRGNTQYF. The CDR3 nucleotides read TGTGCCAGCAGCCAAGGGGGGACTAGAGGAAATACGCAGTATTTT.

This clonotype was counted a few times. V is TRBV9 and J is TRBJ2-1; D call uncertain. CDR1 and CDR2 from the germline V gene are SGDLS and YYNGEE. This CDR3 spans 15 amino acids. The V gene lost 0 bases and the J gene lost 9 bases, with 16 bases spanning the gap. The CDR3 DNA sequence: TGTGCCAGCAGCGTAGGAGTTAGAACGGTAGGTGAGCAGTTCTTC. This gives the protein CASSVGVRTVGEQFF.

This chain links TRBV11-2 with TRBJ2-3; D unresolved. The CDR3 is made up of 14 amino acids. V was shortened by 5 bases and J by 6 bases, with 15 bases between the two germline ends. Looked up from germline, CDR1 is SGHAT and CDR2 is FQNNGV. The CDR3 here is CASSPLSYRDTQYF. The CDR3 DNA reads TGTGCCAGCAGCCCGCTCTCGTATCGGGATACGCAGTATTTT.

This clonotype was detected many times. Here the CDR3 DNA reads TGTGCCAGCATGGAGCCCACGAACACAGATACGCAGTATTTT. It translates to CASMEPTNTDTQYF. This chain uses TRBV25-1 with TRBJ2-3; D ambiguous. Germline CDR1 is MGHDK and CDR2 is SYGVNS. Trimming removed 7 bases at V and 2 bases at J, with 13 bases between. The CDR3 consists of 14 residues.

This chain links TRBV9 with TRBJ1-6; weak D call: TRBD1 (5 bases). The germline gives CDR1 SGDLS, CDR2 YYNGEE. Trimming left V 0 bases short and J 9 bases short, with 10 bases between. CDR3 length: 14 residues. The CDR3 region has the DNA TGTGCCAGCAGCGTAGCAGGGTTGAGTTCACCCCTCCACTTT. It specifies CASSVAGLSSPLHF.

This chain joins TRBV4-3 and TRBJ1-4; possibly TRBD1 for D (6 bases). Per the germline V gene, CDR1 is LGHNA and CDR2 is YSLEER. The germline V and J ends were trimmed by 4 bases and 8 bases, with 20 bases remaining between them. The CDR3 runs 16 residues. The CDR3 protein is CASSPGPGKQGEKLFF. The CDR3, as DNA: TGCGCCAGCAGCCCGGGTCCAGGGAAGCAGGGGGAAAAACTGTTTTTT.

V and J are TRBV15 and TRBJ2-3; no reliable D call. Trimming took off 0 bases at V and 13 bases at J, with 11 bases between the two ends. The V gene's germline CDR1 is LNHNV and CDR2 YYDKDF (reference sequence). This CDR3 spans 12 amino acids. Here the CDR3 reads CATSRDSGVEYF. CDR3 sequence (DNA): TGTGCCACCAGCAGAGATTCCGGAGTGGAGTATTTT.

This clonotype was detected once. A much larger clone lies a single base off, so this may be a read error. The V call is TRBV24-1, the J call TRBJ2-1, with 12 bases that match TRBD2. The length of the CDR3 is 15 residues. Germline-derived CDR1 and CDR2 are KGHDR and SFDVKD. CDR3 region: CATGDRTSGVNEQFF. The CDR3 DNA reads as TGTGCCACCGGTGACAGGACTAGCGGGGTCAATGAGCAGTTCTTC.

This clonotype was observed a handful of times. This sequence may be a read error, since a much larger clone differs from it by one base. The rearrangement uses TRBV12-3 or TRBV12-4 and TRBJ1-2; 9 bases fit TRBD1. The CDR3 has 12 residues. CDR3 loop: CTSTEEDRGITF. CDR3 nucleotide sequence: TGTACCAGCACCGAGGAGGACAGGGGAATCACCTTC.

This clonotype was observed many times. The chain carries TRBV12-3 or TRBV12-4 and TRBJ2-1; 10 nucleotides match TRBD2. Trimming cost V 6 bases and J 4 bases; bases outside gene matches: 9. The CDR3 has 16 amino acids. CDR3 coding DNA: TGTGCCAGCAGCGGTAGAAGTAGCGGGGGGTACAATGAGCAGTTCTTC. It translates to CASSGRSSGGYNEQFF.

This clonotype was seen repeatedly, ten times or more. This may be a read error: a much more frequent sequence differs by one nucleotide. V and J are TRBV4-3 and TRBJ2-5; perhaps TRBD1 as D (6 bases). Trimming left V 2 bases short and J 11 bases short, with 21 bases between. CDR3 length equals 15 residues. Germline CDR1 reads LGHNA; CDR2 reads YSLEER. CDR3 loop: CASSQSTGWNNEQYF. In nucleotides, the CDR3 is TGCGCCAGCAGCCAATCCACAGGGTGGAACAATGAGCAGTACTTC.

The chain is built from TRBV11-2 and TRBJ1-4, with D perhaps matching TRBD1 (6 bases). The CDR3 consists of 16 residues. Germline V lookup: CDR1 SGHAT, CDR2 FQNNGV. V lost 3 bases, J lost 3 bases, and 14 bases lay in between. The CDR3 protein is CASSFGTGRANEKLFF. DNA for the CDR3: TGTGCCAGCAGCTTCGGAACAGGGAGAGCTAATGAAAAACTGTTTTTT.

A few counts support this clonotype. This may come from a read error, since a much larger clone is one base off. The chain is built from TRBV6-5 and TRBJ2-5; TRBD1 might be the D (5 bases). The V gene lost 3 bases and the J gene lost 11 bases, with 25 bases spanning the gap. CDR1 and CDR2 (germline): MNHEY, SVGAGI. CDR3 length: 16 residues. The CDR3 here is CASSYGWFGASSEQYF. The CDR3 coding sequence is TGTGCCAGCAGTTATGGGTGGTTTGGGGCATCGAGTGAGCAGTACTTC.

The chain recombines TRBV30 with TRBJ2-5; the D gene is possibly TRBD1 (6 bases). The CDR3 extends over 14 amino acids. Trimming shortened V by 2 bases and J by 1 base, and 11 bases separated the two germline ends. The germline gives CDR1 GTSNPN, CDR2 SVGIG (reference sequence). CDR3 nucleotide sequence: TGTGCCTGGAGTCGACAGGCCCTCCAAGAGACCCAGTACTTC. Translating it yields CAWSRQALQETQYF.

This clonotype was counted many times. V gene TRBV20-1 combines with J gene TRBJ2-3, with D uncertain. Germline assignment: CDR1 DFQATT and CDR2 SNEGSKA (reference sequence). Trimming took off 5 bases at V and 1 base at J, with 16 bases between the two ends. CDR3 length: 15 amino acids. CDR3 loop: CSADARNPGTDTQYF. The CDR3, as DNA: TGCAGTGCTGATGCCCGAAATCCTGGCACAGATACGCAGTATTTT.